The 24 T cell receptor beta chains presented below share a single source sample, sequenced in a study of T-cell memory formation after mild COVID-19. TCRdb called the 5' RACE reads again in MiXCR, with one record for every CDR3 protein. The data hold more than 350,000 distinct CDR3 sequences, with roughly 15% observed a single time. Sequencing input: PBMCs or a T cell subset sorted from them (not recorded which). These receptors originate from a man between 18 and 35 years old who had mild COVID-19 (a few samples of this study predate the infection). Cell type and time point are not known.

This clonotype was recorded at least ten times. The chain recombines TRBV7-2 with TRBJ1-4; the D is unclear. V lost 1 base and J lost 7, with 13 bases in between. Germline CDR1 reads SGHTA; CDR2 reads FQGNSA. This CDR3 is 15 amino acids long. DNA of the CDR3: TGTGCCAGCAGCTTAGAAGGTGGCCGACTTGAAAAACTGTTTTTT. This codes for CASSLEGGRLEKLFF.

This clonotype showed up just a few times. CDR3 DNA: TGTGCCAGCAGTAGAACCGGGACAGGGCACTACGAGCAGTACTTC. This encodes CASSRTGTGHYEQYF. The genes are TRBV27 and TRBJ2-7; 9 bases fit TRBD1. The germline CDR1 and CDR2 sequences are MNHEY and SMNVEV (reference sequence). J gave up 3 bases and V 5 bases, and 8 bases lay outside the gene matches. The length of the CDR3 is 15 residues.

This clonotype came up a few times. The chain combines TRBV20-1 with TRBJ2-7; 9 positions match TRBD1. Germline-derived CDR1 and CDR2 are DFQATT and SNEGSKA (reference sequence). The CDR3 totals 15 residues. After removal of 6 bases from V and 1 base from J, the junction contained 10 bases not matched to a gene. CDR3 sequence reads: CSADSSGTGSYEQYF. The DNA for the CDR3 is TGCAGTGCCGACTCCTCCGGGACAGGGTCCTACGAGCAGTACTTC.

In this sample, this clonotype turned up many times. The CDR3 DNA sequence: TGCGCCAGCAGCTTCGGTGACAATGAGCAGTTCTTC. It specifies CASSFGDNEQFF. The rearrangement joins TRBV5-1 to TRBJ2-1; D is uncertain. The V gene lost 2 bases and the J gene lost 5 bases, with 5 bases spanning the gap. This CDR3 comprises 12 residues. Germline V gene lookup returns CDR1 SGHRS and CDR2 YFSETQ.

The J gene is TRBJ2-7, the V gene TRBV30; TRBD1 aligns across 7 bases. The CDR3 has 13 amino acids. Germline V gene sequence: CDR1 GTSNPN, CDR2 SVGIG (reference sequence). The J segment lost 7 bases and the V segment lost 3 bases, leaving 9 bases of the junction unmatched. The CDR3 DNA sequence: TGTGCCTGGAGCTCGACAGGGATCGGTGAGCAGTACTTC. Translated, it gives CAWSSTGIGEQYF.

This rearrangement joins TRBV7-9 to TRBJ2-1; 9 nucleotides agree with TRBD1. Germline loops: CDR1 SEHNR, CDR2 FQNEAQ (reference sequence). With V trimmed by 2 bases and J by 3 bases, 5 bases remained unmatched. The CDR3 is made up of 16 amino acids. DNA of the CDR3: TGTGCCAGCAGCTTACACACAGGGGGCTACTACAATGAGCAGTTCTTC. This encodes CASSLHTGGYYNEQFF. The variable domain in full, with the rest retrieved from reference TRBV7-9 and TRBJ2-1, is DTGVSQNPRHKITKRGQNVTFRCDPISEHNRLYWYRQTLGQGPEFLTYFQNEAQLEKSRLLSDRFSAERPKGSFSTLEIQRTEQGDSAMYLCASSLHTGGYYNEQFFGPGTRLTVL.

This rearrangement joins TRBV7-2 to TRBJ2-5; the match to TRBD2 covers 10 bases. V lost 5 bases to trimming and J lost 5 bases; unmatched junction nucleotides: 14. The CDR3 extends over 17 amino acids. Looked up from germline, CDR1 is SGHTA and CDR2 is FQGNSA. The CDR3 DNA sequence: TGTGCCAGCAGCCCTGGACTGAGCGGGGGGGCTTTTGAGACCCAGTACTTC. This codes for CASSPGLSGGAFETQYF.

This clonotype was observed a few times. This chain connects TRBV19 to TRBJ1-5; D not resolved. V gave up 5 bases and J gave up 3 bases, with 11 bases separating them. The CDR3 has 14 residues. The germline CDR1 and CDR2 sequences are LNHDA and SQIVND (reference sequence). The CDR3 is CASSPPGPNQPQHF. The CDR3 DNA reads as TGTGCCAGTAGTCCTCCGGGTCCCAATCAGCCCCAGCATTTT.

This chain links TRBV7-3 with TRBJ2-3; 7 positions agree with TRBD1. Per germline, CDR1 SGHTA and CDR2 FQGTGA. The CDR3 has 15 amino acids. With V trimmed by 8 bases and J by 8 bases, 16 bases remained unmatched. CDR3 in DNA: TGTGCCAGCTGCCTACGACAGGGTCCCCCAGGTACGCAGTATTTT. Residues: CASCLRQGPPGTQYF.

This clonotype was found a few times. The chain employs TRBV5-1 and TRBJ2-3; D gene ambiguous. CDR3 length equals 15 residues. With 4 bases removed from V and 0 bases from J, the gap between germline ends came to 12 bases. Germline assignment: CDR1 SGHRS and CDR2 YFSETQ. CDR3 protein: CASSPASASTDTQYF. The DNA of the CDR3 is TGCGCCAGCAGCCCCGCCTCCGCCAGCACAGATACGCAGTATTTT.

The V call is TRBV12-3 or TRBV12-4, the J call TRBJ2-7; 7 nucleotides match TRBD1. The junction had 4 bases not matched to a gene; V was cut back by 5 bases and J by 3 bases. The CDR3 runs 13 residues. Here the CDR3 DNA reads TGTGCCAGCAGTCCGGGACAGTTCTACGAGCAGTACGTC. This codes for CASSPGQFYEQYV.

This chain links TRBV5-1 with TRBJ1-1, with D perhaps TRBD1 (6 bases). The CDR3 runs 14 residues. V lost 3 bases and J 3 bases, leaving 12 bases between the germline ends. Germline V gene lookup returns CDR1 SGHRS and CDR2 YFSETQ. The DNA of the CDR3 is TGCGCCAGCAGCTGGGGGCGGTTGGACACTGAAGCTTTCTTT. Its protein product is CASSWGRLDTEAFF.

This clonotype was counted ten times or more. The genes are TRBV4-3 and TRBJ1-4; D not resolved. There are 15 residues in the CDR3. V was pared by 1 base and J by 4 bases, with 10 bases between. Germline V gene lookup returns CDR1 LGHNA and CDR2 YSLEER. In nucleotides, the CDR3 is TGCGCCAGCAGCCAAGTGGCGGGATTTAATGAAAAACTGTTTTTT. This gives the protein CASSQVAGFNEKLFF.

This clonotype was recorded a few times. This chain joins TRBV7-2 and TRBJ2-2; 7 bases are shared with TRBD1. Trimming at V came to 5 bases and at J to 6 bases, leaving 9 bases not matched to a gene. CDR3 length equals 15 residues. From germline, CDR1 is SGHTA and CDR2 FQGNSA. The CDR3 protein is CASSTITGVPGELFF. In DNA, the CDR3 is TGTGCCAGCAGCACAATCACAGGGGTCCCCGGGGAGCTGTTTTTT. The whole variable domain, filled in from reference TRBV7-2 and TRBJ2-2, reads GAGVSQSPSNKVTEKGKDVELRCDPISGHTALYWYRQSLGQGLEFLIYFQGNSAPDKSGLPSDRFSAERTGGSVSTLTIQRTQQEDSAVYLCASSTITGVPGELFFGEGSRLTVL.

Only a few counts were recorded for this clonotype. The chain has TRBV7-2 and TRBJ1-2, with D perhaps matching TRBD1 (5 bases). The CDR3 spans 14 residues. V was cut by 5 bases and J by 6 bases, with 16 bases left in between. Germline CDR1 SGHTA, CDR2 FQGNSA. CDR3 nucleotide sequence: TGTGCCAGCAGCACCCGGGGGGGAGGGGATGGCTACACCTTC. This gives the protein CASSTRGGGDGYTF.

The chain joins TRBV15 to TRBJ2-7; a possible D gene is TRBD1 (5 bases). V was clipped by 0 bases and J by 6 bases, with 15 bases between them. This CDR3 is 15 amino acids long. CDR1 is LNHNV and CDR2 is YYDKDF in the germline V gene (reference sequence). The CDR3 DNA reads TGTGCCACCAGCAGAGATCACGGACAAATCACCGAGCAGTACTTC. It translates to CATSRDHGQITEQYF.

This chain links TRBV5-6 with TRBJ2-5, with 10 bases matching TRBD2. Germline V gene sequence: CDR1 SGHDT, CDR2 YYEEEE. V trimming: 0 bases; J trimming: 4 bases; junction bases outside the gene matches: 0. This CDR3 is 14 amino acids long. CDR3 protein: CASSLASGGETQYF. CDR3 sequence (DNA): TGTGCCAGCAGCTTGGCTAGCGGGGGAGAGACCCAGTACTTC. Combining the CDR3 with reference TRBV5-6 and TRBJ2-5 gives the whole variable domain DAGVTQSPTHLIKTRGQQVTLRCSPKSGHDTVSWYQQALGQGPQFIFQYYEEEERQRGNFPDRFSGHQFPNYSSELNVNALLLGDSALYLCASSLASGGETQYFGPGTRLLVL.

This rearrangement joins TRBV3-1 to TRBJ1-1, with D hard to call. CDR3 length: 14 residues. Germline V lookup: CDR1 LGHDT, CDR2 YNNKEL (reference sequence). The V end was cut by 0 bases, the J end by 4 bases, with 9 bases between. CDR3 region: CASSQEGVVTEAFF. CDR3 DNA: TGTGCCAGCAGCCAAGAGGGAGTGGTCACTGAAGCTTTCTTT.

This clonotype was picked up a small number of times. The chain employs TRBV7-2 and TRBJ1-3, with D hard to call. Germline assignment: CDR1 SGHTA and CDR2 FQGNSA. V was shortened by 5 bases and J by 0 bases, with 11 bases between the two germline ends. The CDR3 extends over 15 amino acids. The CDR3: CASSPRRSSGNTIYF. The CDR3 coding sequence is TGTGCCAGCAGCCCCCGGCGCAGCTCTGGAAACACCATATATTTT.

This chain connects TRBV9 to TRBJ2-7; perhaps TRBD2 as D (6 bases). The germline V gene has CDR1 SGDLS and CDR2 YYNGEE. V lost 1 base, J lost 3 bases, and 11 bases lay in between. CDR3 length: 14 amino acids. The CDR3 nucleotides are TGTGCCAGCAGCGTAAAGGGACTCGACTACGAGCAGTACGTC. This encodes CASSVKGLDYEQYV.

This clonotype was recorded a few times. The chain joins TRBV4-1 to TRBJ1-5, with D tentatively TRBD1 (6 bases). The CDR3 has 16 amino acids. From germline, CDR1 is MGHRA and CDR2 YSYEKL. Trimming left V 1 base short and J 3 bases short, with 13 bases between. CDR3 coding DNA: TGCGCCAGCAGCCAAGCCCCCTGGGGGGCCAATCAGCCCCAGCATTTT. Amino acid sequence: CASSQAPWGANQPQHF.

This clonotype was seen ten or more times. The chain carries TRBV6-6 and TRBJ2-7; no definite D call. Trimming shortened V by 0 bases and J by 2 bases, and 8 bases separated the two germline ends. Germline V gene data show CDR1 as MNHNY and CDR2 as SVGAGI (reference sequence). CDR3 length: 14 amino acids. CDR3 protein: CASSYSDGAYEQYF. DNA of the CDR3: TGTGCCAGCAGTTACTCTGACGGAGCCTACGAGCAGTACTTC.

The rearrangement uses TRBV2 and TRBJ2-5, with TRBD1 matching 7 bases. With V trimmed by 4 bases and J by 4 bases, 15 bases remained unmatched. The CDR3 is 17 amino acids. Germline values: CDR1 SNHLY, CDR2 FYNNEI. Here the CDR3 DNA reads TGTGCCAGCAGTGCTCCCTTAGGGGGACAGAAGGCAGAGACCCAGTACTTC. Amino acids: CASSAPLGGQKAETQYF.

This clonotype has ten or more counts. This chain links TRBV7-2 with TRBJ1-5, with D perhaps TRBD1 (5 bases). The ends were cut back, 6 bases at V and 7 bases at J, with 13 bases in the middle. The CDR3 contains 13 residues. Per the germline V gene, CDR1 is SGHTA and CDR2 is FQGNSA. The DNA for the CDR3 is TGTGCCAGCAGTTCCCAGGGTGACCAGCCCCAGCATTTT. Protein: CASSSQGDQPQHF.